Given below is one TCR beta chain in context. Its antigen remains unidentified. The sample holds no much larger clone one base away, and base qualities are not on file. This record comes from a study of T-cell memory formation after mild COVID-19 (dated by TCRdb to the early 2020s). Notes on the research overall: TCR sequence clusters from the two donors were found to be largely donor specific. Two young, previously healthy adult volunteers, one female and one male, were included in the cohort. Longitudinal TCRalpha and TCRbeta repertoire sequencing tracked T-cell clones expanding and contracting after mild COVID-19 in two donors. What the research found in general, with its limitations: The study covered only a couple of mild cases, and larger cohorts including severe cases with pre-infection samples were considered necessary. Clones contracting from day 15 to 85 had balanced CD4/CD8 phenotypes, while a second wave expanding from day 15 to 37 was biased towards CD4+. SARS-CoV-2 specificity was not confirmed for the second-wave clones peaking on day 37. Some responding clones were detected in pre-infection memory, which suggested that pre-existing cross-reactive memory T cells had joined the SARS-CoV-2 response. Contracting CD4+ clones turned up mainly in the CM and EM memory subsets, whereas EMRA was where CD8+ clones were enriched.

CDR1 and CDR2, per the germline V gene (reference sequence), are PRHDT and FYEKMQ. Reading from cysteine to phenylalanine, the CDR3 counts 13 amino acids. The entry retains the CDR3 DNA only, 39 bases that are in frame from base 1. V is cut by 5 bases and J by 7 bases, and the space between the germline ends is 12 bases. PBMCs were isolated by Ficoll-Paque density gradient centrifugation. This sample was sequenced with an Illumina NovaSeq 6000. TCRalpha and TCRbeta cDNA libraries were built by 5'RACE with constant-segment primers, adding sample barcodes and unique molecular identifiers. RNA was extracted from every sample with Trizol reagent. Amplification of the libraries took two PCR steps, and the second step added a second sample barcode plus Illumina TruSeq adapters. Sequencing of libraries was performed on an Illumina NovaSeq with 2 x 150 bp paired-end reads. Per the authors' processing: Reads were demultiplexed and collapsed into UMI-guided consensus sequences with migec v1.2.7. Using mixcr v2.1.11, UMI consensuses were aligned to TRA and TRB V and J templates and then assembled into clonotypes. A clonotype was counted as expanded or contracted only when both edgeR and NoisET called the clonotype significant, with the noise models trained on biological replicates. For edgeR calls, a false discovery rate-adjusted p below 0.01 and a log2 fold-change threshold of 1 were applied. As an exploratory analysis of dynamics, PCA with hierarchical clustering was applied to max-normalized trajectories of the 1000 most abundant clonotypes. Separately sequenced CD4+ and CD8+ repertoires were used to assign the CD4 or CD8 phenotype of responding clones. TCRdb reprocessing: public reads trimmed at Q25 with fastp, clones called with MiXCR, in-frame beta chains kept. Rows with one shared CDR3 protein collapse into an entry with the most common genes and DNA. Clone size and V and J calls follow TCRdb, not the original study. Present in this sample are roughly 350,000 distinct CDR3 sequences, around 21% of which were seen just once. The ten most abundant clones make up under 15% of the sample.

The clonotype comes from an adult woman who had mild COVID-19 (a few samples of this study predate the infection). The sample titles of this study are shuffled in the database, so cell type and time point are left out; the donor was told from shared clones. The sequence is built from TRBV13 and TRBJ2-1; no confident D gene assignment can be made. Sequenced sample: PBMCs or a T cell subset sorted from them (not recorded which). The bases read TGTGCCAGCAGCCACCTCTTCGGGAATGAGCAGTTCTTC. This gives the protein CASSHLFGNEQFF. The reference TRBV13 and TRBJ2-1 proteins fill in what lies around the CDR3, so the full variable domain reads AAGVIQSPRHLIKEKRETATLKCYPIPRHDTVYWYQQGPGQDPQFLISFYEKMQSDKGSIPDRFSAQQFSDYHSELNMSSLELGDSALYFCASSHLFGNEQFFGPGTRLTVL.